These T cell receptor beta chains were read from a single sample in a study of T cell clonotyping in hematopoietic cell transplantation. Libraries were prepared by immunoSEQ multiplex PCR; TCRdb keeps only in-frame clonotypes and omits some of them. The sample contains roughly 24,000 clones, 65% to 90% of which appear only once. Sequencing was performed on peripheral blood mononuclear cells, taken before stem cell transplant. All receptors derive from a woman aged 60 to 75 with acute myeloid leukemia. Some clones in this sample may be carry-over from other donors' samples. The CDR3 runs from the conserved cysteine through the conserved F or W. A D gene is named only where the DNA matches it firmly. The size entry is marked missing in some rows and otherwise reads once, few, many or a size class.

>TRBV27|TRBJ2-7|few|NA
CASSPTVSYEQYF
TGTGCCAGCAGCCCGACGGTCTCCTACGAGCAGTACTTC
>TRBV7-2|TRBJ1-2|NA|NA
CASSLGGGYTF
TGTGCCAGCAGCTTAGGAGGAGGCTACACCTTC
>TRBV27|TRBJ2-7|NA|TRBD1
CASGQGAVYEQYF
TGTGCCAGCGGTCAGGGGGCGGTCTACGAGCAGTACTTC
>TRBV6-4|TRBJ2-2|few|NA
CASSPGTLGERELFF
TGTGCCAGCAGTCCAGGGACGCTGGGGGAGAGGGAGCTGTTTTTT
>TRBV6-6|TRBJ2-1|NA|NA
CASSYSRTDNEQFF
TGTGCCAGCAGTTACTCCCGGACCGACAATGAGCAGTTCTTC
>TRBV11-2|TRBJ2-3|NA|TRBD2
CASSLFGGRTGTDTQYF
TGTGCCAGCAGCTTATTCGGGGGGAGAACTGGCACAGATACGCAGTATTTT
>TRBV6-6|TRBJ2-7|few|TRBD2
CASSSPTSGPYEQYF
TGTGCCAGCAGTTCACCCACTAGCGGACCTTACGAGCAGTACTTC
>TRBV7-2|TRBJ1-2|NA|TRBD1
CASSIGTGGWDYGYTF
TGTGCCAGCAGCATCGGGACAGGGGGCTGGGACTATGGCTACACCTTC
>TRBV6-1|TRBJ1-6|NA|TRBD1
CASSWGQGINSPLHF
TGTGCCAGCAGTTGGGGACAGGGGATTAATTCACCCCTCCACTTT
>TRBV9|TRBJ2-3|NA|NA
CASSVASGRTDTQYF
TGTGCCAGCAGCGTAGCGTCGGGGCGCACAGATACGCAGTATTTT
>TRBV28|TRBJ2-6|once|NA
CASSKGNNGANVLTF
TGTGCCAGCAGTAAGGGAAATAATGGGGCCAACGTCCTGACTTTC
>TRBV7-2|TRBJ2-7|NA|NA
CASSLVAAYEQYF
TGTGCCAGCAGCTTAGTGGCAGCCTACGAGCAGTACTTC
>TRBV5-1|TRBJ2-6|NA|NA
CASSLRDGSSGANVLTF
TGCGCCAGCAGCTTGCGAGACGGGAGCTCTGGGGCCAACGTCCTGACTTTC
>TRBV4-1|TRBJ1-2|NA|NA
CASSQSKVGYTF
TGCGCCAGCAGCCAAAGTAAGGTTGGCTACACCTTC
>TRBV4-3|TRBJ2-7|once|NA
CASSQNFGNREDEQYF
TGCGCCAGCAGCCAAAACTTCGGGAACAGGGAAGACGAGCAGTACTTC
>TRBV7-3|TRBJ1-1|NA|NA
CASTSRGPTEREMGTEAFF
TGTGCCAGCACCTCAAGGGGCCCGACAGAGCGGGAAATGGGCACTGAAGCTTTCTTT
>TRBV6-4|TRBJ1-2|NA|NA
CASSPDRANYGYTF
TGTGCCAGCAGCCCGGACAGAGCTAACTATGGCTACACCTTC
>TRBV6-5|TRBJ1-1|NA|NA
CASRPMNTEAFF
TGTGCCAGCAGGCCCATGAACACTGAAGCTTTCTTT
>TRBV28|TRBJ2-1|NA|NA
CASSFGRLNEQFF
TGTGCCAGCAGTTTTGGCAGACTCAATGAGCAGTTCTTC
>TRBV9|TRBJ1-6|NA|TRBD1
CASSIGQATGALHF
TGTGCCAGCAGCATCGGACAGGCCACCGGGGCCCTCCACTTT
>TRBV6-1|TRBJ2-6|NA|NA
CASEVSGANVLTF
TGTGCGTCCGAGGTCTCTGGGGCCAACGTCCTGACTTTC
>TRBV11-1|TRBJ1-6|NA|NA
CASSQRGNNSPLHF
TGTGCCAGCAGCCAGAGGGGCAATAATTCACCCCTCCACTTT
>TRBV10-3|TRBJ2-7|few|NA
CAISDPGPLEQYF
TGTGCCATCAGTGATCCCGGGCCTTTGGAGCAGTACTTC
>TRBV27|TRBJ2-7|NA|NA
CASSHGAPGTYEQYF
TGTGCCAGCAGCCATGGCGCCCCAGGAACCTACGAGCAGTACTTC
>TRBV5-6|TRBJ2-4|NA|NA
CASSRGGFRGTAKNIQYF
TGTGCCAGCAGCCGTGGGGGTTTTAGGGGTACGGCCAAAAACATTCAGTACTTC
>TRBV11-2|TRBJ2-2|NA|NA
CASSLGAAGELFF
TGTGCCAGCAGCTTAGGTGCAGCCGGGGAGCTGTTTTTT
>TRBV6-1|TRBJ1-5|NA|NA
CASSDPGMNQPQHF
TGTGCCAGCAGTGACCCTGGGATGAATCAGCCCCAGCATTTT
>TRBV6-6|TRBJ1-2|NA|NA
CASIKDTGSYGYTF
TGTGCCAGCATCAAGGACACGGGATCCTATGGCTACACCTTC
>TRBV2|TRBJ1-2|NA|NA
CASKAQTDSYGYTF
TGTGCCAGCAAGGCTCAGACCGATAGCTATGGCTACACCTTC
>TRBV11-2|TRBJ2-2|once|TRBD1
CASSQDRGGGELFF
TGTGCCAGCAGCCAGGACAGGGGCGGTGGGGAGCTGTTTTTT
>TRBV27|TRBJ2-7|NA|NA
CASTTRTGSYEQYF
TGTGCCAGCACCACAAGGACGGGCTCCTACGAGCAGTACTTC
>TRBV19|TRBJ2-1|NA|TRBD2
CASSIVALAGGYNEQFF
TGTGCCAGTAGTATAGTCGCCCTAGCGGGAGGCTACAATGAGCAGTTCTTC
>TRBV4-3|TRBJ1-6|NA|TRBD1
CASSQEEGGNSPLHF
TGCGCCAGCAGCCAAGAGGAAGGGGGCAATTCACCCCTCCACTTT
>TRBV7-7|TRBJ2-2|once|NA
CASSLTSVGGELFF
TGTGCTAGCAGCTTAACTAGTGTTGGCGGGGAGCTGTTTTTT
>TRBV7-2|TRBJ1-5|NA|NA
CASSFRGQPQHF
TGTGCCAGCAGCTTTCGGGGTCAGCCCCAGCATTTT
>TRBV5-4|TRBJ2-2|few|NA
CASSSQGGTGELFF
TGTGCCAGCAGTTCCCAAGGGGGTACCGGGGAGCTGTTTTTT
>TRBV6-1|TRBJ1-1|NA|NA
CASSEVRRWAFF
TGTGCCAGCAGTGAAGTACGGCGGTGGGCTTTCTTT
>TRBV27|TRBJ2-7|NA|TRBD2
CASSSALAGLGEQYF
TGTGCCAGCAGTTCCGCTCTAGCGGGATTAGGCGAGCAGTACTTC
>TRBV5-1|TRBJ2-2|NA|NA
CASSDFLNTGELFF
TGCGCCAGCAGCGACTTCCTAAACACCGGGGAGCTGTTTTTT